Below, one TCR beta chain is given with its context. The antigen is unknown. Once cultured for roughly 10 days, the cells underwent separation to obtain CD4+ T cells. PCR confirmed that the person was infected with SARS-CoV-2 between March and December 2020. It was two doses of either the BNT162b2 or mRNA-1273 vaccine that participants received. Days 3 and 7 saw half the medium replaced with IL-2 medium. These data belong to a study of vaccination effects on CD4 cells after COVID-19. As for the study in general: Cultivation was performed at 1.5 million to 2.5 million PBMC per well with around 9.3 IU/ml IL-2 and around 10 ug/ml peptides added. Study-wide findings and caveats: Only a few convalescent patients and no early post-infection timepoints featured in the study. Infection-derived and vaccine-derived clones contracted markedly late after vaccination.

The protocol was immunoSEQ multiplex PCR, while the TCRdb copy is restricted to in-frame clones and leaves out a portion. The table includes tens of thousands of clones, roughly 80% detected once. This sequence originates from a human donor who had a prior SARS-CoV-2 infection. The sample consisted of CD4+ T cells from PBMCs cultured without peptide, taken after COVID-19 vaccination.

The DNA for the CDR3 is TGTGCAAGTCGCTTAGTCCTGGCCAGGGAAAACTATGGCTACACCTTC. Translation: CASRLVLARENYGYTF. The gene calls are TRBV12-2 and TRBJ1-2; the DNA was not used to check the table's D call, TRBD1. TRBV12-2 is a known pseudogene. CDR3 length equals 16 residues.